The clone carrying this T cell receptor (beta chain) was detected many times. Its antigen is unknown. TCRdb re-derived calls from the reads in MiXCR, one entry per CDR3 protein. This sample carries around 100,000 distinct CDR3 sequences, over 25% of them seen once, and the ten largest clones take roughly two fifths. The ends lost 5 bases at V and 6 bases at J; junction bases unmatched: 16. The CDR3 is made up of 16 amino acids. Germline V gives CDR1 LNHDA, CDR2 SQIVND (reference sequence). These data originate in a study of T cell repertoires in cytomegalovirus infection. Study summary: Used in the study were CMV epitopes, some recently identified and HLA-C-restricted, others well-studied and HLA-B-restricted. Matching HLA type and CMV infection were both indicated by public TCR beta signatures.

This TCR was sampled from a human donor in good health (CMV status not recorded). Some clones in this sample may be carry-over from other donors' samples. The chain recombines TRBV19 with TRBJ2-7, with 7 positions matching TRBD1. The sequenced sample was CD8+ T cells from cultured PBMCs, obtained from culture after CMV antigen stimulation. CDR3 in DNA: TGTGCCAGTAGTCGAAGGACAGGATACAAACAAACCGAGCAGTACTTC. Encoded protein: CASSRRTGYKQTEQYF.